This T cell receptor beta chain was found in a study of blood T cell repertoires in COVID-19. In the study overall: The samples span acute and convalescent COVID-19 from the United States, Italy and Spain. Sample material is recorded as cDNA or gDNA derived from T cells, B-cell-depleted T cells, or PBMCs.

Between the trimmed V and J ends, which lost 3 bases and 8 bases, there was a span of 16 bases. The germline V gene has CDR1 GTSNPN and CDR2 SVGIG (reference sequence). The CDR3 covers 13 residues. Original analysis: Reference gene primer amplification yielded estimated nucleated cell counts. The assay was immunoSEQ multiplex PCR, and TCRdb's table has in-frame clones only and misses some. The V and J calls and clone size are taken from that table; D and trimming were inferred from the DNA. This sample has 150,000 to 200,000 clones, with approximately 83% found just once. Sequenced sample: peripheral blood. The chain recombines TRBV30 with TRBJ1-2, with a weak D call TRBD1 (6 bases). The sequence came from a human donor with acute or convalescent COVID-19. The donor label of this sample is uncertain. In DNA form, the CDR3 reads TGTGCCTGGAGCGGATCGACCCAGGGGGGCTACACCTTC. It encodes CAWSGSTQGGYTF.